This section outlines one T cell receptor (beta chain) sequence together with its context. Original processing notes: Amplified reference gene primers provided the basis for estimating nucleated cell counts. Method: immunoSEQ multiplex PCR; TCRdb's copy keeps in-frame clones and lacks some. The V and J calls and clone size were taken over from that table, and D and trimming were inferred from the DNA. The table records 120,000 or so clones, 81% of them present only once. The data derive from a study of blood T cell repertoires in COVID-19. The wider study: There were acute and convalescent COVID-19 samples, and they came from the United States, Italy and Spain. PBMCs, B-cell-depleted T cells, or T cells provided the cDNA or gDNA that made up the material.

A Seattle source enrolled patients during active infection and followed them longitudinally. Germline V gene lookup returns CDR1 SGHTS and CDR2 YDEGEE. J lost 4 bases, V lost 3 bases, and 4 bases had no gene match. The CDR3 totals 14 residues. The V call is TRBV5-8, the J call TRBJ1-1, with 9 bases aligning to TRBD1. The sample consisted of peripheral blood. This TCR came from a man under 40 with COVID-19, enrolled during active disease. The CDR3 loop is CASSSGDRVTEAFF. For the CDR3, the DNA is TGTGCCAGCAGCTCAGGGGACAGGGTCACTGAAGCTTTCTTT.